These T cell receptor beta chains were read from a single sample in a study of blood T cell repertoires in COVID-19. The data were produced by immunoSEQ multiplex PCR, yet TCRdb's version contains in-frame clones alone and is incomplete. The data show a few hundred thousand clones, with about 79% seen just once and more than 1.2% held by the top ten. Sequences were obtained from peripheral blood. The receptor set was obtained from a woman aged 40-49 years who had recovered from COVID-19. Each CDR3 is given with its conserved first and last residue. A D gene is named only where the DNA matches it firmly. Not all rows give a size; the values are once, few, many and, for expanded clones, a class.

TRBV24-1	TRBD2	15	TRBJ2-5	-	CATSDPGTSEETQYF	TGTGCCACCAGTGATCCCGGGACTAGCGAAGAGACCCAGTACTTC
TRBV9	-	19	TRBJ2-2	few	CASSGGFKGSGDTTGELFF	TGTGCCAGCAGCGGAGGATTCAAGGGGTCGGGGGATACCACCGGGGAGCTGTTTTTT
TRBV7-2	-	16	TRBJ2-6	-	CASSLWGGAGANVLTF	TGTGCCAGCAGCTTATGGGGGGGCGCTGGGGCCAACGTCCTGACTTTC
TRBV18	-	17	TRBJ1-3	-	CASSPEAGTNSGNTIYF	TGTGCCAGCTCACCAGAGGCAGGGACTAATTCTGGAAACACCATATATTTT
TRBV6-5	TRBD1	14	TRBJ1-1	once	CASSLDRGGTEAFF	TGTGCCAGCAGTTTAGACAGGGGTGGCACTGAAGCTTTCTTT
TRBV7-3	-	14	TRBJ1-1	-	CASSPGSGNTEAFF	TGTGCCAGCAGCCCAGGGTCGGGGAACACTGAAGCTTTCTTT
TRBV30	TRBD1	16	TRBJ1-6	-	CAWRNRDSGSNSPLHF	TGTGCCTGGCGTAACCGGGACAGCGGATCAAATTCACCCCTCCACTTT
TRBV10-3	TRBD1	15	TRBJ1-4	-	CAIRDPTGEDEKLFF	TGTGCCATCAGGGACCCTACAGGGGAAGATGAAAAACTGTTTTTT
TRBV7-7	TRBD2	15	TRBJ2-5	-	CASSPGLAGLETQYF	TGTGCTAGCAGCCCCGGACTAGCGGGGTTGGAGACCCAGTACTTC
TRBV19	-	17	TRBJ1-6	few	CASSAVGPSPYNSPLHF	TGTGCCAGTAGTGCCGTTGGGCCCTCACCTTATAATTCACCCCTCCACTTT
TRBV19	-	15	TRBJ1-1	-	CASSTLILRNTEAFF	TGTGCCAGTAGTACCCTAATCCTCCGGAACACTGAAGCTTTCTTT
TRBV6-5	-	15	TRBJ1-1	-	CASSLGGGANTEAFF	TGTGCCAGCAGTCTAGGTGGGGGGGCGAACACTGAAGCTTTCTTT
TRBV11-2	-	14	TRBJ2-7	-	CASSLDRSSYEQYF	TGTGCCAGCAGCTTAGACAGAAGCTCCTACGAGCAGTACTTC
TRBV11-2	-	15	TRBJ2-7	-	CASSLDRGSYYEQYF	TGTGCCAGCAGCTTAGATCGCGGCTCGTACTACGAGCAGTACTTC
TRBV11-2	-	11	TRBJ2-5	once	CASSSQETQYF	TGTGCCAGCAGCTCGCAAGAGACCCAGTACTTC
TRBV6-6	TRBD1	13	TRBJ2-7	-	CASSPGQVYEQYF	TGTGCCAGCAGTCCAGGACAGGTCTACGAGCAGTACTTC
TRBV11-2	TRBD2	14	TRBJ2-1	-	CASSTWTSSDEQFF	TGTGCCAGCAGCACTTGGACTAGCTCAGATGAGCAGTTCTTC
TRBV29-1	TRBD1	13	TRBJ1-1	-	CSAPGQGFTEAFF	TGCAGCGCACCGGGACAGGGGTTCACTGAAGCTTTCTTT
TRBV9	TRBD1	15	TRBJ1-2	-	CASSPIPDRGYGYTF	TGTGCCAGCAGCCCAATCCCGGACAGGGGATATGGCTACACCTTC
TRBV7-7	-	21	TRBJ2-5	once	CASSLNSFQYPPVGRQETQYF	TGTGCTAGCAGCCTTAACAGCTTTCAGTATCCGCCGGTGGGTAGACAAGAGACCCAGTACTTC
TRBV10-3	TRBD1	12	TRBJ1-1	many	CAISEGQGKAFF	TGTGCCATCAGTGAGGGACAGGGTAAAGCTTTCTTT
TRBV6-5	TRBD1	14	TRBJ2-7	-	CASSYRDREYEQYF	TGTGCCAGCAGTTACCGGGACAGGGAGTACGAGCAGTACTTC
TRBV28	-	12	TRBJ2-7	-	CASIQGPYEQYF	TGTGCCAGCATCCAGGGGCCCTACGAGCAGTACTTC
TRBV28	TRBD2	17	TRBJ2-3	-	CASSLLAGGPITDTQYF	TGTGCCAGCAGTTTACTAGCGGGGGGGCCTATCACAGATACGCAGTATTTT
TRBV28	-	15	TRBJ1-5	-	CASSLLTGVNQPQHF	TGTGCCAGCAGTTTATTAACAGGAGTCAATCAGCCCCAGCATTTT
TRBV4-2	-	16	TRBJ2-2	-	CASRYGGDANTGELFF	TGTGCCAGCAGGTACGGGGGAGACGCGAACACCGGGGAGCTGTTTTTT
TRBV7-2	TRBD1	14	TRBJ2-5	-	CASSQDRGQETQYF	TGTGCCAGCAGCCAAGACAGGGGTCAAGAGACCCAGTACTTC
TRBV19	-	14	TRBJ2-3	-	CASSTGLLTDTQYF	TGTGCCAGTAGTACGGGACTTCTCACAGATACGCAGTATTTT
TRBV14	-	14	TRBJ1-1	once	CASSQRGGSTEAFF	TGTGCCAGCAGCCAACGGGGGGGGAGCACTGAAGCTTTCTTT
TRBV6-5	-	14	TRBJ2-4	-	CASSYSTGGDIQYF	TGTGCCAGCAGTTACTCGACGGGCGGGGACATTCAGTACTTC
TRBV5-1	TRBD1	15	TRBJ1-1	-	CASSLGQGRHTEAFF	TGCGCCAGCAGCTTGGGACAGGGTAGACACACTGAAGCTTTCTTT
TRBV19	TRBD2	17	TRBJ2-5	-	CASSIRSGLAGGETQYF	TGTGCCAGTAGTATAAGGTCCGGACTAGCGGGGGGAGAGACCCAGTACTTC
TRBV4-1	-	15	TRBJ2-1	-	CASSQVTGSYNEQFF	TGCGCCAGCAGCCAAGTTACAGGATCCTACAATGAGCAGTTCTTC
TRBV6-2/TRBV6-3	-	11	TRBJ1-6	-	CASSAGVTLHF	TGTGCCAGCAGTGCGGGGGTCACCCTCCACTTT
TRBV7-9	-	17	TRBJ2-7	-	CASSLGKSPNSAYEQYF	TGTGCCAGCAGCTTAGGAAAGTCCCCCAATAGCGCTTACGAGCAGTACTTC
TRBV13	TRBD2	15	TRBJ2-7	-	CASSFRGLAGDEQYF	TGTGCCAGCAGCTTTAGGGGACTAGCGGGGGACGAGCAGTACTTC
TRBV5-8	TRBD1	15	TRBJ1-5	-	CASSLRYGQGQPQHF	TGTGCCAGCAGCTTGCGTTATGGACAGGGCCAGCCCCAGCATTTT